One sample yielded the 6 T cell receptor beta chains listed below, sequenced in a study of circulating CD8 cells and anti-PD-1 response in melanoma (TCRdb year 2020). TCRdb shows the sequencer as NextSeq 500. The QIAseq Immune Repertoire RNA Library Kit, Human TCR Panel was used to prepare TCR libraries from about 14 ng of total RNA. TCRdb itself trimmed the public reads at Q25 with fastp, ran MiXCR and retained productive beta chains. When rows share a CDR3 protein, they turn into one entry using the most common DNA and genes. Here the sample has several hundred distinct CDR3 sequences; roughly a tenth occur a single time. In total, the top ten clones hold about 41% of the sample. Four subsets defined by PD-1 and/or TIGIT were sorted from live CD3+CD8+TCRalphabeta+ cells on a BD FACSAria II cell sorter. Sequencing used CD8+ T cells from PBMCs, obtained at baseline or after one month of anti-PD-1 therapy (not recorded which). These receptor sequences come from a human donor with melanoma.

By share of the sample, this clonotype is large. The V and J genes are TRBV7-8 and TRBJ2-1; 10 bases match TRBD2. V was clipped by 2 bases and J by 7 bases; unmatched bases: 5. Germline lookup yields CDR1 SGHVS and CDR2 FQNEAQ. This CDR3 is 15 amino acids long. The DNA for the CDR3 is TGTGCCAGCAGCTTACAGCGGGGGGGCCGAAATGAGCAGTTCTTC. Protein product: CASSLQRGGRNEQFF.

For this clonotype: A read error may be the cause here, since a much bigger clone is one base away. A read error is likely, as this CDR3 ends without the conserved phenylalanine or tryptophan. The CDR3 loop is CASTRGWADTQYS. CDR3 DNA sequence: TGTGCCAGCACGCGGGGTTGGGCAGATACGCAGTATTCT. The rearrangement joins TRBV28 to TRBJ2-3; TRBD2 might be the D (6 bases). From germline, CDR1 is MDHEN and CDR2 SYDVKM. This CDR3 spans 13 amino acids. The V end was cut by 7 bases, the J end by 4 bases, with 12 bases between.

The chain is built from TRBV24-1 and TRBJ2-3; 8 bases match TRBD2. The CDR3 is 16 residues long. Germline assignment: CDR1 KGHDR and CDR2 SFDVKD. V lost 3 bases to trimming and J lost 2 bases; unmatched junction nucleotides: 6. The CDR3 reads CATSDEAGGPTDTQYF. For the CDR3, the DNA is TGTGCCACCAGTGATGAGGCGGGAGGCCCCACAGATACGCAGTATTTT.

This clonotype qualifies as large. The rearrangement joins TRBV28 to TRBJ2-3; weak D call: TRBD1 (5 bases). Trimming removed 3 bases from V and 4 bases from J, with 14 bases in between. The CDR3 runs to 15 residues. From germline, CDR1 is MDHEN and CDR2 SYDVKM. CDR3: CASSFGQGLADTQYF. CDR3 nucleotide sequence: TGTGCCAGCAGTTTCGGGCAGGGCTTGGCAGATACGCAGTATTTT.

This clonotype is categorized as large (0.1 to 1%). V usage is TRBV25-1 and J usage is TRBJ1-1; 9 bases fit TRBD1. V shed 5 bases, J shed 5 bases, and the junction held 12 bases outside the gene matches. Per the germline V gene, CDR1 is MGHDK and CDR2 is SYGVNS. This CDR3 has 16 amino acids. The CDR3 bases are TGTGCCAGCAGTCCCCAAGGGACAGGGATCTTAACTGAAGCTTTCTTT. Its protein is CASSPQGTGILTEAFF.

This clonotype rates as large. The chain has TRBV7-6 and TRBJ2-6; weak D call: TRBD1 (5 bases). Trimming removed 5 bases at V and 3 bases at J, with 11 bases between. The CDR3 loop spans 15 amino acids. CDR1 is SGHVS and CDR2 is FNYEAQ in the germline V gene. CDR3 in DNA: TGTGCCAGCAGCCTGGGGCAGGTTGGGGCCAACGTCCTGACTTTC. It specifies CASSLGQVGANVLTF.